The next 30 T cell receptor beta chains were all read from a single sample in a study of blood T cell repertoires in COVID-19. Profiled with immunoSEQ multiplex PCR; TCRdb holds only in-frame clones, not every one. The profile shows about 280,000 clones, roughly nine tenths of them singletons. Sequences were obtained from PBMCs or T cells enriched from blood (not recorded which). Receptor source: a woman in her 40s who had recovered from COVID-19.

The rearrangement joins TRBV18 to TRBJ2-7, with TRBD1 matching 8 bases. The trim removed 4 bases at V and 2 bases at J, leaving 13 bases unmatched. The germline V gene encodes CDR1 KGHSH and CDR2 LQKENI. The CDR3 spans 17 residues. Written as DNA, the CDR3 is TGTGCCAGCTCACAAGGACAGGGCCCAACTTCTCCCTACGAGCAGTACTTC. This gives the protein CASSQGQGPTSPYEQYF.

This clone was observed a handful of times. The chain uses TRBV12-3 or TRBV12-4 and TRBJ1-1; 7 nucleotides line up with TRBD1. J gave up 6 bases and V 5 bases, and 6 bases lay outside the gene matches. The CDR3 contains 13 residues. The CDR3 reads CASSPDRASEAFF. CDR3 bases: TGTGCCAGCAGTCCCGACAGGGCCTCTGAAGCTTTCTTT.

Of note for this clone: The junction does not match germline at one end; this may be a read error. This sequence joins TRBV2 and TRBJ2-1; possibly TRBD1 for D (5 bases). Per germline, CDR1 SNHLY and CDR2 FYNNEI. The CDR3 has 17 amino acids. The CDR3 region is CASSEEETENRNNEQFF. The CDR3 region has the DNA TGTGCCAGCAGCGAAGAGGAAACGGAGAACAGGAACAATGAGCAGTTCTTC.

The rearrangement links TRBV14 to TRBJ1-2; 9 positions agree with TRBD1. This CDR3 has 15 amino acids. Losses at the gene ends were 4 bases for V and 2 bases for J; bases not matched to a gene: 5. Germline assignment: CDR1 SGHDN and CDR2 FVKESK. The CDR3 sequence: CASSPLDRGNYGYTF. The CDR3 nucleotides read TGTGCCAGCAGCCCTCTGGACAGGGGAAACTATGGCTACACCTTC.

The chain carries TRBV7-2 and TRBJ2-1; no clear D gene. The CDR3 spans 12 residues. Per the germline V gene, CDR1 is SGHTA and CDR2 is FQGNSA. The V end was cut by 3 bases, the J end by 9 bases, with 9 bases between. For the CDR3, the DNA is TGTGCCAGCAGCTTTAGCCTTGGTGAGCAGTTCTTC. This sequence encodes CASSFSLGEQFF.

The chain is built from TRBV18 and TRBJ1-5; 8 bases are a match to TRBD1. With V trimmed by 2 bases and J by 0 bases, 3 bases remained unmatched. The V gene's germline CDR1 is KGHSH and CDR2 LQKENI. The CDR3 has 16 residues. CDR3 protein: CASSPGQGYSNQPQHF. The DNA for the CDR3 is TGTGCCAGCTCACCAGGACAGGGCTATAGCAATCAGCCCCAGCATTTT.

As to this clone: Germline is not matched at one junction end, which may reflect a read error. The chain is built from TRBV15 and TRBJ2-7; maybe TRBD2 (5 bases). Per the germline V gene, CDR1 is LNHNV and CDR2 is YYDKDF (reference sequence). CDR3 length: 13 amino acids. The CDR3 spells CATSRAGPGSPNF. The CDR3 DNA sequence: TGTGCCACCAGCAGGGCGGGCCCGGGGTCCCCCAACTTC.

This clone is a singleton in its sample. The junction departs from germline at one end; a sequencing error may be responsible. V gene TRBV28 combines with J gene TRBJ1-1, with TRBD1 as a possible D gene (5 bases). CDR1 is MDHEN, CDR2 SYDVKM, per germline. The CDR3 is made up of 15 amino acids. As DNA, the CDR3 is TGTGCCAGCAGTTTCGGGTCCATCGGACAAAGGTCTCACAACTTT. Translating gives CASSFGSIGQRSHNF.

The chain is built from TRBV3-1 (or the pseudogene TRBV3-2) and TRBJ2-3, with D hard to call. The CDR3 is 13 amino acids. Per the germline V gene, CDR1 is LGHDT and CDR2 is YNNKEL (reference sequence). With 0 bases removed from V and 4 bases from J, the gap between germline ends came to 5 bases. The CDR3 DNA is TGTGCCAGCAGCCAAGACAGGCCAGATACGCAGTATTTT. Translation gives CASSQDRPDTQYF.

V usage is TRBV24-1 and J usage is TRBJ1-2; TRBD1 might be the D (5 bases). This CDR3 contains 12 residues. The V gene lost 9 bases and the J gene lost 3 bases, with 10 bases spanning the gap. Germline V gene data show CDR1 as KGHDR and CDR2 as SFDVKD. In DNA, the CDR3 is TGTGCCACCTTAGGGGTCGACTATGGCTACACCTTC. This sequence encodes CATLGVDYGYTF.

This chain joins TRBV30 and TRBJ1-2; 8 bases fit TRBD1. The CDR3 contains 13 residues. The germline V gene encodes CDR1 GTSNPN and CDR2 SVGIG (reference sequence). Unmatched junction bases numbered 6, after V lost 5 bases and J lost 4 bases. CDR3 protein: CAWSRQGIYGYTF. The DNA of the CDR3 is TGTGCCTGGTCCCGACAGGGGATCTATGGCTACACCTTC. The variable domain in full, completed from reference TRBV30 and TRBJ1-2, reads SQTIHQWPATLVQPVGSPLSLECTVEGTSNPNLYWYRQAAGRGLQLLFYSVGIGQISSEVPQNLSASRPQDRQFILSSKKLLLSDSGFYLCAWSRQGIYGYTFGSGTRLTVV.

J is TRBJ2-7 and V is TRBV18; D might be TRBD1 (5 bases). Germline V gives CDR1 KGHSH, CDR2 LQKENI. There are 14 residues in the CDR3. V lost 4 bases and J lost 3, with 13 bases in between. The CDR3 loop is CASSLSQGLYEQYF. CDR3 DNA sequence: TGTGCCAGCTCACTCAGCCAGGGCCTCTACGAGCAGTACTTC.

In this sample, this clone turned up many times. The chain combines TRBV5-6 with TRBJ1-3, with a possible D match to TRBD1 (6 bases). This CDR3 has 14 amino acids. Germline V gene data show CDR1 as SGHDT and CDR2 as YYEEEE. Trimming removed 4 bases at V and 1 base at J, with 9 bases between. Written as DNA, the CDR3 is TGTGCCAGCAGCCCACAGGGATCTGGAAACACCATATATTTT. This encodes CASSPQGSGNTIYF.

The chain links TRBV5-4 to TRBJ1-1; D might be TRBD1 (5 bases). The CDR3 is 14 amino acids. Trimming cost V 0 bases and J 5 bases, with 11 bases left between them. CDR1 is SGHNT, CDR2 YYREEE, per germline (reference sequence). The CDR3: CASSLAGRETEAFF. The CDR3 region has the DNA TGTGCCAGCAGCTTGGCAGGGAGGGAAACTGAAGCTTTCTTT. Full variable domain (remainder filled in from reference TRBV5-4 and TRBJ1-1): ETGVTQSPTHLIKTRGQQVTLRCSSQSGHNTVSWYQQALGQGPQFIFQYYREEENGRGNFPPRFSGLQFPNYSSELNVNALELDDSALYLCASSLAGRETEAFFGQGTRLTVV.

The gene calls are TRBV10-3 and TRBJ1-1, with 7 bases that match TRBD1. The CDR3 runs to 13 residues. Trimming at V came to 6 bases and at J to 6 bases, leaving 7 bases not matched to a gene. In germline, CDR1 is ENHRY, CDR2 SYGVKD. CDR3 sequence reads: CAIRGGLGAEAFF. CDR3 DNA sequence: TGTGCCATCAGAGGGGGCCTGGGGGCTGAAGCTTTCTTT.

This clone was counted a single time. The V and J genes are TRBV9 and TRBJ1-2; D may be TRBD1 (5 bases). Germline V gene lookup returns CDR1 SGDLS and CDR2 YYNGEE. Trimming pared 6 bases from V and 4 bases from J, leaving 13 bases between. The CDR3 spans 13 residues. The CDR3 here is CASTQGTGYGYTF. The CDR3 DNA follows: TGTGCCAGCACCCAGGGTACTGGCTATGGCTACACCTTC.

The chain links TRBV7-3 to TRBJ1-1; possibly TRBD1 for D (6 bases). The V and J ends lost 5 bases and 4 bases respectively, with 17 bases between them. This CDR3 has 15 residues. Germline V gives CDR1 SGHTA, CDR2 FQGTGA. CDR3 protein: CASSSTTGPRTEAFF. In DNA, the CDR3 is TGTGCCAGCAGCAGTACTACAGGGCCGCGCACTGAAGCTTTCTTT.

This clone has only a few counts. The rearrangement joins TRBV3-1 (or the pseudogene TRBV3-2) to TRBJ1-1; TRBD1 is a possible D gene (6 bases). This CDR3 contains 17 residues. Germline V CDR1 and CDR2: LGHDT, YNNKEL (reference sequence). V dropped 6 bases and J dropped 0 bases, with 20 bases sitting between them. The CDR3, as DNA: TGTGCCAGCAGTCGTATTGGGGGCCGAGGGGTGAACACTGAAGCTTTCTTT. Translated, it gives CASSRIGGRGVNTEAFF.

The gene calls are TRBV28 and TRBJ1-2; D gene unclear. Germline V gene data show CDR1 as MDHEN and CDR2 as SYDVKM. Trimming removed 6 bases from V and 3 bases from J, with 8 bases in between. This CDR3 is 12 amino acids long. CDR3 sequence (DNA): TGTGCCAGCAGCACCCAGGACTATGGCTACACCTTC. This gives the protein CASSTQDYGYTF.

This CDR3 reads CASSWSSGAYEQYF. CDR3 in DNA: TGTGCCAGCAGTTGGTCTAGCGGAGCCTACGAGCAGTACTTC. The V and J genes are TRBV28 and TRBJ2-7, with TRBD2 matching over 7 bases. The CDR3 totals 14 residues. Germline loops: CDR1 MDHEN, CDR2 SYDVKM. Germline trimming cut 4 bases from V and 2 bases from J; bases unmatched to any gene: 5.

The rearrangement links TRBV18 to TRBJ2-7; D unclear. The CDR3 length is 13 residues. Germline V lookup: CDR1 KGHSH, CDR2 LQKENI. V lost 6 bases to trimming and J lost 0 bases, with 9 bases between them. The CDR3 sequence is CASSELSSYEQYF. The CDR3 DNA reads TGTGCCAGCTCCGAACTAAGCTCCTACGAGCAGTACTTC.

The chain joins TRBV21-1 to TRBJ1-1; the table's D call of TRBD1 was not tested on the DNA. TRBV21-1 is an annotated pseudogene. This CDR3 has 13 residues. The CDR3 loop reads CASSKAAGHEAFF. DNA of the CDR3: TGTGCCAGCAGCAAAGCTGCAGGGCATGAGGCTTTCTTT.

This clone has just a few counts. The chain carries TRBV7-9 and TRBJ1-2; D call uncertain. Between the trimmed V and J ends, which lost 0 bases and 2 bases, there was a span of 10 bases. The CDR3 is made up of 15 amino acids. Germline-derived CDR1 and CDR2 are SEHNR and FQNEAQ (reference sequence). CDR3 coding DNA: TGTGCCAGCAGCTTAGCTAGCCCATCCAACTATGGCTACACCTTC. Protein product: CASSLASPSNYGYTF.

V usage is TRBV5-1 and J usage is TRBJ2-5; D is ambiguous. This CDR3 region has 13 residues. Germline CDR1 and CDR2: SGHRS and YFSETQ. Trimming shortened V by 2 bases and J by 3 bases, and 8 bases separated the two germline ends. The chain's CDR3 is CASSFGQKETQYF. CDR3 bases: TGCGCCAGCAGCTTTGGGCAGAAAGAGACCCAGTACTTC.

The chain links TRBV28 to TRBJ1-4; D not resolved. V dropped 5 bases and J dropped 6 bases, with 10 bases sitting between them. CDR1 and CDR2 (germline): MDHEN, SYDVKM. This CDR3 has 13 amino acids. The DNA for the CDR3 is TGTGCCAGCAGTATGGACGGGGATGAAAAACTGTTTTTT. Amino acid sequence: CASSMDGDEKLFF. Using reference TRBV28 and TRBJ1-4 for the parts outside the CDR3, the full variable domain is DVKVTQSSRYLVKRTGEKVFLECVQDMDHENMFWYRQDPGLGLRLIYFSYDVKMKEKGDIPEGYSVSREKKERFSLILESASTNQTSMYLCASSMDGDEKLFFGSGTQLSVL.

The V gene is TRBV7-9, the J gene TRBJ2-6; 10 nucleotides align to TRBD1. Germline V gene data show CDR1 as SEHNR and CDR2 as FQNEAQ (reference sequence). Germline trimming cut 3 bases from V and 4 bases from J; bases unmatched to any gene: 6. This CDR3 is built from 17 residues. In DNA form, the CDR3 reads TGTGCCAGCAGCTTCCGACAGGGGGCGCTCGGGGCCAACGTCCTGACTTTC. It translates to CASSFRQGALGANVLTF.

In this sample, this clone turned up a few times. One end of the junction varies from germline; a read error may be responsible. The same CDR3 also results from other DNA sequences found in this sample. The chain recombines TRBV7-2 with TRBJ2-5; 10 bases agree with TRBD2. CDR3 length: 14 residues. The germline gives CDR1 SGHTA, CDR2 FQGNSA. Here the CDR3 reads CASSLAGGWETQYF. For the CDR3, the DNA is TGTGCCAGCAGTTTAGCGGGAGGTTGGGAGACCCAGTACTTC.

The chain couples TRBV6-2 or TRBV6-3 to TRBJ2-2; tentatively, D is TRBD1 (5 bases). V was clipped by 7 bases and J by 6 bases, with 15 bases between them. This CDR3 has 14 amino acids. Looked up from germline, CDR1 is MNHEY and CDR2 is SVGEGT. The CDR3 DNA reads TGTGCCAGCACCCCCGGCAGGGCGGCCGGGGAGCTGTTTTTT. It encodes CASTPGRAAGELFF.

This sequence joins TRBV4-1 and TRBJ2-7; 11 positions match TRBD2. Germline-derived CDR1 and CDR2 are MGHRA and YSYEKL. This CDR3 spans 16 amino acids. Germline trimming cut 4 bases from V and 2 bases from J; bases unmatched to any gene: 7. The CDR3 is CASSLQATSGTYEQYF. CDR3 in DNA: TGCGCCAGCAGCCTCCAGGCGACTAGCGGGACCTACGAGCAGTACTTC.

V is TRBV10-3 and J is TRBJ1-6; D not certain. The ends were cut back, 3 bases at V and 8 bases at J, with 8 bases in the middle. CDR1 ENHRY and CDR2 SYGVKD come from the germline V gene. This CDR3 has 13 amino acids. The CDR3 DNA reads TGTGCCATCAGTGACCCCCGTTATTCACCCCTCCACTTT. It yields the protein CAISDPRYSPLHF.